The 17 T cell receptor beta chains in this list originate from one sample, sequenced in a study of cytomegalovirus exposure and HLA in healthy donors. The table came from immunoSEQ multiplex PCR; TCRdb's copy has only in-frame clones and leaves some out. The repertoire holds roughly 90,000 clones, under 95% seen once, with around 1.1% in the top ten. Sequencing was done on a sample of PBMCs. Every receptor here comes from a woman in her 30s in good health and CMV-seropositive.

In its sample, this clone was seen once. The genes are TRBV13 and TRBJ2-2; 7 nucleotides match TRBD2. The V segment lost 5 bases and the J segment 8 bases; nucleotides outside the gene matches: 17. The CDR3 has 17 residues. Germline loops: CDR1 PRHDT, CDR2 FYEKMQ (reference sequence). The CDR3 DNA reads TGTGCCAGCAGCGATATAGCGACGTGGGAGGGTACTGGGGAGCTGTTTTTT. This gives the protein CASSDIATWEGTGELFF.

This clone was observed a single time. The DNA of the CDR3 is TGTGCCTTCGAAGTGGGCGGGGAAAACATTCAGTACTTC. Translated, it gives CAFEVGGENIQYF. The V gene is TRBV7-9, the J gene TRBJ2-4, with D perhaps TRBD2 (6 bases). V was pared by 11 bases and J by 5 bases, with 16 bases between. The CDR3 contains 13 residues. Germline lookup yields CDR1 SEHNR and CDR2 FQNEAQ (reference sequence).

The V call is TRBV28, the J call TRBJ2-3, with 11 nucleotides matching TRBD1. From germline, CDR1 is MDHEN and CDR2 SYDVKM. The CDR3 contains 16 residues. V lost 4 bases to trimming and J lost 5 bases; unmatched junction nucleotides: 8. The CDR3 is CASSSGGQGEGDTQYF. The DNA for the CDR3 is TGTGCCAGCAGTTCTGGGGGACAGGGGGAAGGAGATACGCAGTATTTT.

The rearrangement joins TRBV27 to TRBJ1-1; the match to TRBD1 covers 7 bases. This CDR3 comprises 16 residues. Germline V gene sequence: CDR1 MNHEY, CDR2 SMNVEV (reference sequence). The J segment lost 6 bases and the V segment lost 6 bases, leaving 16 bases of the junction unmatched. The CDR3 DNA sequence: TGTGCCAGCAGCCTATGGCAGGGGATCAGGGGGGCTGAAGCTTTCTTT. Translation gives CASSLWQGIRGAEAFF.

V and J are TRBV9 and TRBJ2-7, with D perhaps TRBD2 (6 bases). With 0 bases removed from V and 3 bases from J, the gap between germline ends came to 10 bases. The CDR3 consists of 14 residues. From germline, CDR1 is SGDLS and CDR2 YYNGEE. The CDR3 reads CASSVGLGGYEQYF. CDR3 coding DNA: TGTGCCAGCAGCGTAGGGTTGGGGGGCTACGAGCAGTACTTC.

The CDR3 sequence is CASSLLAGSGTGELFF. Written as DNA, the CDR3 is TGTGCCAGCAGCCTACTAGCGGGATCGGGCACCGGGGAGCTGTTTTTT. V is TRBV27 and J is TRBJ2-2; 10 nucleotides agree with TRBD2. The V segment lost 6 bases and the J segment 4 bases; nucleotides outside the gene matches: 8. The germline V gene encodes CDR1 MNHEY and CDR2 SMNVEV (reference sequence). This CDR3 is 16 amino acids long.

This sequence joins TRBV4-3 and TRBJ2-1, with unresolved D. In germline, CDR1 is LGHNA, CDR2 YSLEER. V lost 0 bases and J 8 bases, leaving 11 bases between the germline ends. There are 14 residues in the CDR3. This CDR3 reads CASSQDHRVYEQFF. In nucleotides, the CDR3 is TGCGCCAGCAGCCAAGATCATCGGGTCTATGAGCAGTTCTTC.

V is TRBV9 and J is TRBJ1-2; D is uncertain. CDR1 is SGDLS, CDR2 YYNGEE, per germline. The CDR3 consists of 15 residues. The V end lost 0 bases, the J end lost 2 bases, and 11 bases lay between the germline ends. The CDR3 is CASSVAGTSNYGYTF. In DNA form, the CDR3 reads TGTGCCAGCAGCGTAGCTGGCACCTCCAACTATGGCTACACCTTC.

The chain links TRBV30 to TRBJ2-7; TRBD2 agrees at 7 bases. CDR3 length equals 13 residues. V trimming: 7 bases; J trimming: 4 bases; junction bases outside the gene matches: 10. From germline, CDR1 is GTSNPN and CDR2 SVGIG (reference sequence). CDR3 region: CAFSVASGYEQYF. CDR3 coding DNA: TGTGCCTTTTCCGTGGCTAGCGGATACGAGCAGTACTTC.

The rearrangement uses TRBV27 and TRBJ2-3, with a weak D call TRBD2 (6 bases). The CDR3 extends over 15 amino acids. V dropped 2 bases and J dropped 4 bases, with 13 bases sitting between them. Germline V gene sequence: CDR1 MNHEY, CDR2 SMNVEV (reference sequence). The CDR3 DNA sequence: TGTGCCAGCAGTTTAGGGGGGAGTTCCCCAGATACGCAGTATTTT. It codes for CASSLGGSSPDTQYF.

The gene calls are TRBV27 and TRBJ2-7; TRBD1 matches 8 bases. Trimming cost V 5 bases and J 6 bases; bases outside gene matches: 15. The CDR3 covers 16 residues. Per the germline V gene, CDR1 is MNHEY and CDR2 is SMNVEV (reference sequence). This CDR3 reads CASSPERPQGAGEQYF. DNA for the CDR3: TGTGCCAGCAGTCCGGAGCGCCCCCAGGGGGCGGGCGAGCAGTACTTC.

The chain is built from TRBV5-1 and TRBJ2-7; possibly TRBD1 for D (6 bases). The CDR3 has 14 residues. Trimming pared 4 bases from V and 5 bases from J, leaving 16 bases between. Germline V gene data show CDR1 as SGHRS and CDR2 as YFSETQ. The CDR3 nucleotides are TGCGCCAGCAGCCTGTTAGGGGGTTGGGACGAGCAGTACTTC. It is translated as CASSLLGGWDEQYF. Together with reference TRBV5-1 and TRBJ2-7, the CDR3 gives the full variable domain: KAGVTQTPRYLIKTRGQQVTLSCSPISGHRSVSWYQQTPGQGLQFLFEYFSETQRNKGNFPGRFSGRQFSNSRSEMNVSTLELGDSALYLCASSLLGGWDEQYFGPGTRLTVT.

This clone was seen a handful of times. The rearrangement joins TRBV4-1 to TRBJ2-7, with 7 positions matching TRBD1. Germline V gene lookup returns CDR1 MGHRA and CDR2 YSYEKL. The CDR3 totals 15 residues. Trimming cost V 2 bases and J 1 base; bases outside gene matches: 5. CDR3 sequence: CASSQYGTESYEQYF. DNA of the CDR3: TGCGCCAGCAGCCAATACGGGACAGAGTCCTACGAGCAGTACTTC.

This clone was seen once. This chain connects TRBV4-1 to TRBJ2-3; 8 positions match TRBD2. The CDR3 consists of 15 residues. V shed 1 base and J 1 base; nucleotides not matched to a gene: 1. The V gene's germline CDR1 is MGHRA and CDR2 YSYEKL. Written as DNA, the CDR3 is TGCGCCAGCAGCCAAGCAGCGGGGGGCACAGATACGCAGTATTTT. It yields the protein CASSQAAGGTDTQYF.

V usage is TRBV27 and J usage is TRBJ2-2, with D unresolved. V was clipped by 3 bases and J by 3 bases, with 2 bases between them. Germline CDR1 MNHEY, CDR2 SMNVEV (reference sequence). This CDR3 has 12 amino acids. CDR3 nucleotides: TGTGCCAGCAGTTTCGACACCGGGGAGCTGTTTTTT. The encoded protein is CASSFDTGELFF.

The CDR3: CASSYSKDRMNTEAFF. As DNA, the CDR3 is TGTGCCAGCAGTTACTCGAAGGACAGGATGAACACTGAAGCTTTCTTT. The rearrangement links TRBV6-5 to TRBJ1-1, with TRBD1 matching over 7 bases. The CDR3 covers 16 residues. V trimming: 0 bases; J trimming: 0 bases; junction bases outside the gene matches: 4. CDR1 MNHEY and CDR2 SVGAGI come from the germline V gene.

This sequence joins TRBV28 and TRBJ2-5; 9 nucleotides line up with TRBD2. This CDR3 is 15 amino acids long. The V gene end was trimmed by 3 bases and the J gene end by 4 bases; junction bases not matched to a gene: 6. CDR1 and CDR2 from the germline V gene are MDHEN and SYDVKM. The CDR3: CASSFPSGKRETQYF. CDR3 in DNA: TGTGCCAGCAGTTTTCCTAGCGGGAAGCGAGAGACCCAGTACTTC.